Sequencing of this TCR beta chain was carried out in a study of CD8 T cells in ankylosing spondylitis. This clonotype occurred once. The antigen remains unidentified. Study outcomes and limitations: Past studies reported some motif variants in reactive arthritis synovial fluid and blood. Clones tied to disease were said to be significantly enriched in matched ankylosing spondylitis synovial fluid.

Library preparation for TCR beta used quantitative 5'-RACE with molecular barcodes. TCRdb reanalysed the 5' RACE reads using MiXCR and keeps one entry per CDR3 protein. The sample contains 350,000 to 450,000 distinct CDR3 sequences, roughly 20% of which appear only once. The CDR3 runs to 15 residues. Germline values: CDR1 SNHLY, CDR2 FYNNEI. The V gene end was trimmed by 3 bases and the J gene end by 5 bases; junction bases not matched to a gene: 8. This receptor was obtained from a male donor with ankylosing spondylitis or in good health (not recorded which). The rearrangement links TRBV2 to TRBJ2-7; 9 bases are shared with TRBD1. The sample taken for sequencing was blood, either unsorted or a sorted T cell fraction (not recorded which). CDR3 nucleotides: TGTGCCAGCAGTGACCCCGGGACAGGGATTGACGAGCAGTACTTC. Its translation is CASSDPGTGIDEQYF.